This TCR beta chain stems from a study of T cells after posttransplantation cyclophosphamide. Study results and limitations: TRB overlap between skin or GI tissue T cells and blood was limited.

Busulfan-fludarabine conditioning, marrow transplant, and cyclophosphamide on days +3 and +4 were administered. CDR3 length: 15 residues. V gave up 4 bases and J gave up 3 bases; unmatched junction bases: 6. Germline values: CDR1 SGDLS, CDR2 YYNGEE. This clone has a count of ten or more. Its antigen is still unknown. Some clones are missing from TCRdb's copy, which holds only in-frame ones; the method was immunoSEQ multiplex PCR. Singletons are absent from the sample, which has 20,000 to 25,000 clones. This chain links TRBV9 with TRBJ2-1, with 8 nucleotides matching TRBD2. The sequence came from a male patient aged 18-30 years who received an allogeneic stem cell transplant from a related donor, was CMV-positive, and had no GVHD. Some T cells may trace back to the graft donor. The material sequenced was PBMCs, taken after allogeneic stem cell transplant with posttransplant cyclophosphamide. The CDR3 protein is CASSKAGVDYNEQFF. In nucleotides, the CDR3 is TGTGCCAGCAGCAAAGCGGGGGTTGACTACAATGAGCAGTTCTTC. The full variable domain, completed using reference TRBV9 and TRBJ2-1, is DSGVTQTPKHLITATGQRVTLRCSPRSGDLSVYWYQQSLDQGLQFLIQYYNGEERAKGNILERFSAQQFPDLHSELNLSSLELGDSALYFCASSKAGVDYNEQFFGPGTRLTVL.